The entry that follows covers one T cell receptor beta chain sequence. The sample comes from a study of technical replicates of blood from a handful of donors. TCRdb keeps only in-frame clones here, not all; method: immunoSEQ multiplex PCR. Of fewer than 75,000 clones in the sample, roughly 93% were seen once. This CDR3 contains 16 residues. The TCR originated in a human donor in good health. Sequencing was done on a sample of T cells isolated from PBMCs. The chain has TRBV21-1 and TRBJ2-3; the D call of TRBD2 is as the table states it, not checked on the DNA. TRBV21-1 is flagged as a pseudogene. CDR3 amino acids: CASSNRTSFKADTQYF. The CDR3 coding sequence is TGTGCCAGCAGCAATAGGACTAGTTTTAAGGCAGATACGCAGTATTTT.